The 22 T cell receptor beta chains reported below all come from one sample, sequenced in a study of blood T cell repertoires in COVID-19. Assay used: immunoSEQ multiplex PCR; TCRdb lists only in-frame clones, some missing. Of a few hundred thousand clones in the sample, around 87% were seen once. The source material was peripheral blood. The receptors come from a woman aged 55-75 years with COVID-19, enrolled during active disease.

The chain uses TRBV7-2 and TRBJ2-5, with 8 positions matching TRBD1. CDR3 size: 15 residues. The V gene end was trimmed by 8 bases and the J gene end by 4 bases; junction bases not matched to a gene: 12. Germline V gene lookup returns CDR1 SGHTA and CDR2 FQGNSA. The CDR3 coding sequence is TGTGCCAGCTCTTGGGCAGGGGGCGCATCAGAGACCCAGTACTTC. Translated, it gives CASSWAGGASETQYF. Using reference TRBV7-2 and TRBJ2-5 for the parts outside the CDR3, the full variable domain is GAGVSQSPSNKVTEKGKDVELRCDPISGHTALYWYRQSLGQGLEFLIYFQGNSAPDKSGLPSDRFSAERTGGSVSTLTIQRTQQEDSAVYLCASSWAGGASETQYFGPGTRLLVL.

CDR3 protein: CASSQGMRINSPLHF. CDR3 nucleotides: TGCGCCAGCAGCCAAGGGATGCGGATTAATTCACCCCTCCACTTT. V usage is TRBV4-3 and J usage is TRBJ1-6; D uncertain. The CDR3 covers 15 residues. The V and J ends lost 1 base and 6 bases respectively, with 10 bases between them. The V gene's germline CDR1 is LGHNA and CDR2 YSLEER.

The chain recombines TRBV7-2 with TRBJ1-2, with D hard to call. Germline CDR1 and CDR2: SGHTA and FQGNSA. The CDR3 covers 15 residues. Trimming shortened V by 2 bases and J by 8 bases, and 18 bases separated the two germline ends. CDR3 region: CASSLYTGGERGYTF. The CDR3, as DNA: TGTGCCAGCAGCTTATATACGGGAGGAGAAAGGGGCTACACCTTC.

This clone was detected only once. The chain combines TRBV5-5 with TRBJ1-2, with TRBD1 as a possible D gene (5 bases). The CDR3 has 16 residues. Germline loops: CDR1 SGHKS, CDR2 YYEKEE (reference sequence). V was pared by 3 bases and J by 6 bases, with 21 bases between. The DNA for the CDR3 is TGTGCCAGCAGCTCCGGGTCCGAAAGAGTGGGGCATGGCTACACCTTC. This sequence encodes CASSSGSERVGHGYTF.

The rearrangement links TRBV7-2 to TRBJ1-2, with D hard to call. Between the trimmed V and J ends, which lost 1 base and 4 bases, there was a span of 10 bases. The CDR3 length is 14 residues. Germline V lookup: CDR1 SGHTA, CDR2 FQGNSA. Here the CDR3 DNA reads TGTGCCAGCAGCTTAGACGGGTTGGGCTATGGCTACACCTTC. Its protein product is CASSLDGLGYGYTF.

V is TRBV18 and J is TRBJ1-2; 7 bases are a match to TRBD1. The CDR3 is made up of 13 amino acids. CDR1 and CDR2 from the germline V gene are KGHSH and LQKENI. J was trimmed by 11 bases and V by 6 bases; bases with no gene match: 12. Written as DNA, the CDR3 is TGTGCCAGCTCGCCAGGAGGAGACAGGGTATACACCTTC. Residues: CASSPGGDRVYTF.

V usage is TRBV18 and J usage is TRBJ1-1; 7 bases match TRBD1. The V gene end was trimmed by 8 bases and the J gene end by 0 bases; junction bases not matched to a gene: 9. The CDR3 is made up of 15 amino acids. CDR1 and CDR2 (germline): KGHSH, LQKENI. The CDR3 bases are TGTGCCAGCCTCCAAGGGGGCGGGATGAACACTGAAGCTTTCTTT. Protein sequence: CASLQGGGMNTEAFF. Based on the CDR3 plus reference TRBV18 and TRBJ1-1, the full variable domain is NAGVMQNPRHLVRRRGQEARLRCSPMKGHSHVYWYRQLPEEGLKFMVYLQKENIIDESGMPKERFSAEFPKEGPSILRIQQVVRGDSAAYFCASLQGGGMNTEAFFGQGTRLTVV.

The gene calls are TRBV5-6 and TRBJ1-2; 7 bases line up with TRBD1. V lost 4 bases and J lost 0; bases outside the gene matches: 9. CDR1 is SGHDT, CDR2 YYEEEE, per germline. This CDR3 comprises 16 residues. The CDR3, as DNA: TGTGCCAGCAGCATGCTTTGGGACAGAGCTAACTATGGCTACACCTTC. This translates into CASSMLWDRANYGYTF.

The rearrangement joins TRBV3-1 (or the pseudogene TRBV3-2) to TRBJ2-5, with D possibly being TRBD1 (5 bases). The germline V and J ends were trimmed by 3 bases and 5 bases, with 10 bases remaining between them. CDR1 and CDR2 (germline): LGHDT, YNNKEL (reference sequence). The CDR3 is 13 residues long. Written as DNA, the CDR3 is TGTGCCAGCAGCCAGAAAGGGGCGGAGACCCAGTACTTC. Encoded protein: CASSQKGAETQYF.

The chain employs TRBV21-1 and TRBJ1-2; the table's D call TRBD1 went unverified against the DNA. TRBV21-1 is a documented pseudogene. The CDR3 length is 15 residues. This chain's CDR3 is CARLTGLSPLYGYTF. CDR3 sequence (DNA): TGTGCCAGATTGACAGGTTTGTCCCCTTTGTATGGCTACACCTTC.

The chain combines TRBV6-5 with TRBJ1-5; TRBD1 is a possible D gene (5 bases). Germline V gene sequence: CDR1 MNHEY, CDR2 SVGAGI. The CDR3 extends over 15 amino acids. The V end lost 4 bases, the J end lost 2 bases, and 12 bases lay between the germline ends. CDR3 DNA sequence: TGTGCCAGCAGTTCAGGGTCTTTGGGCAATCAGCCCCAGCATTTT. Translated, it gives CASSSGSLGNQPQHF.

The rearrangement links TRBV4-1 to TRBJ1-1; D is uncertain. V shed 3 bases and J shed 0 bases, with 2 bases lying between them. The CDR3 is made up of 12 amino acids. CDR1 and CDR2 (germline): MGHRA, YSYEKL. The CDR3 DNA is TGCGCCAGCAGCCACTTGAACACTGAAGCTTTCTTT. Encoded protein: CASSHLNTEAFF.

V is TRBV7-3 and J is TRBJ2-3, with 7 nucleotides matching TRBD1. The V gene's germline CDR1 is SGHTA and CDR2 FQGTGA. CDR3 length equals 18 residues. V lost 1 base and J lost 6; bases outside the gene matches: 16. CDR3 coding DNA: TGTGCCAGCAGCTTAAACGGGTTAGGGGGCGTAAGGATGGATACGCAGTATTTT. Amino acids: CASSLNGLGGVRMDTQYF.

This clone was seen a single time. The chain links TRBV4-3 to TRBJ2-1, with D possibly matching TRBD2 (5 bases). The CDR3 is 12 amino acids. V lost 2 bases to trimming and J lost 13 bases, with 12 bases between them. Germline V CDR1 and CDR2: LGHNA, YSLEER. The CDR3 nucleotides are TGCGCCAGCAGCCAATTACGGGGTCTCCAGTTCTTC. It specifies CASSQLRGLQFF.

The chain uses TRBV5-4 and TRBJ1-1, with 10 bases aligning to TRBD1. V lost 4 bases and J lost 5; bases outside the gene matches: 8. This CDR3 has 15 residues. Per germline, CDR1 SGHNT and CDR2 YYREEE (reference sequence). DNA of the CDR3: TGTGCCAGCAGCGTAAGGGACAGGGGAAATACTGAAGCTTTCTTT. It translates to CASSVRDRGNTEAFF.

The chain employs TRBV7-7 and TRBJ1-1, with D unresolved. The CDR3 contains 10 residues. Germline assignment: CDR1 SSHAT and CDR2 FNYEAQ (reference sequence). The CDR3 region has the DNA TGTGCGATGACTAACGCGCAAGCTTTCTTT. It translates to CAMTNAQAFF. Complete variable domain (other parts from reference TRBV7-7 and TRBJ1-1): GAGVSQSPRYKVTKRGQDVTLRCDPISSHATLYWYQQALGQGPEFLTYFNYEAQPDKSGLPSDRFSAERPEGSISTLTIQRTEQRDSAMYRCAMTNAQAFFGQGTRLTVV.

This chain links TRBV7-2 with TRBJ1-4; the D gene is possibly TRBD1 (5 bases). The CDR3 length is 15 residues. Per the germline V gene, CDR1 is SGHTA and CDR2 is FQGNSA. V lost 3 bases, J lost 7 bases, and 15 bases lay in between. The CDR3 DNA is TGTGCCAGCAGCTTGTTCCCGGGGGAAGGTGAAAAACTGTTTTTT. Protein: CASSLFPGEGEKLFF.

The chain couples TRBV29-1 to TRBJ2-7, with D unresolved. CDR3 size: 15 residues. V gave up 3 bases and J gave up 0 bases, with 15 bases separating them. Germline assignment: CDR1 SQVTM and CDR2 ANQGSEA. The CDR3, as DNA: TGCAGCGTTGAGAGTCCTGGGCAGATCTCCTACGAGCAGTACTTC. Protein: CSVESPGQISYEQYF.

V usage is TRBV3-1 (or the pseudogene TRBV3-2) and J usage is TRBJ1-2; a possible D gene is TRBD1 (5 bases). Trimming took 1 base from V and 1 from J, leaving 13 bases between them. From germline, CDR1 is LGHDT and CDR2 YNNKEL (reference sequence). The CDR3 is made up of 16 amino acids. CDR3 DNA: TGTGCCAGCAGCCAAGCCATCCAGGGAGGTAACTATGGCTACACCTTC. This codes for CASSQAIQGGNYGYTF.

The chain is built from TRBV4-1 and TRBJ1-5; 9 bases align to TRBD1. This CDR3 region has 19 residues. With 4 bases clipped from V and 2 bases from J, the junction kept 15 bases outside the gene matches. CDR1 MGHRA and CDR2 YSYEKL come from the germline V gene. CDR3 sequence (DNA): TGCGCCAGCAGCCCGTACTTGACAGGGGGTATAGGGGGCAATCAGCCCCAGCATTTT. It codes for CASSPYLTGGIGGNQPQHF.

The V call is TRBV2, the J call TRBJ1-4; D is possibly TRBD1 (6 bases). CDR3 size: 13 residues. V shed 4 bases and J shed 7 bases, with 10 bases lying between them. Germline lookup yields CDR1 SNHLY and CDR2 FYNNEI. CDR3 sequence: CASSVGGGEKLFF. The DNA for the CDR3 is TGTGCCAGCAGTGTAGGGGGGGGTGAAAAACTGTTTTTT.

This clone was seen only a few times. This sequence joins TRBV7-9 and TRBJ1-2; D unclear. This CDR3 has 16 amino acids. Trimming took 5 bases from V and 7 from J, leaving 23 bases between them. The germline V gene has CDR1 SEHNR and CDR2 FQNEAQ (reference sequence). The CDR3 sequence is CASSPLVGHGVFGYTF. The CDR3 DNA is TGTGCCAGCAGCCCGCTGGTTGGTCACGGGGTTTTTGGCTACACCTTC.